This T cell receptor (beta chain) comes out of a study of CD8 T cells in ankylosing spondylitis. This clonotype was counted many times. Its cognate antigen is unknown. Library preparation for TCR beta used quantitative 5'-RACE with molecular barcodes. TCRdb used MiXCR to reprocess the 5' RACE reads, holding one entry per CDR3 protein. This sample has roughly 700,000 distinct CDR3 sequences; around 19% occur once, and the top ten carry 19%. The V gene end was trimmed by 6 bases and the J gene end by 8 bases; junction bases not matched to a gene: 5. This CDR3 comprises 12 residues. The study, taken as a whole, reports: CD8+ disease-linked clones were present at relatively low frequencies in blood. Some of these motif variants have turned up before, in reports on reactive arthritis synovial fluid and blood. About 8 highly homologous variants made up a TCR beta motif, and this motif appeared characteristic of ankylosing spondylitis blood. Significant enrichment of disease-linked clones was reportedly seen in matched ankylosing spondylitis synovial fluid.

Sequenced input: blood, either unsorted or a sorted T cell fraction (not recorded which). The V and J genes are TRBV12-3 or TRBV12-4 and TRBJ1-1; TRBD1 aligns across 8 bases. This sequence was found in a male donor with ankylosing spondylitis. In DNA, the CDR3 is TGTGCCAGCAGGGACAGGGTTGGGGAAGCTTTCTTT. This sequence encodes CASRDRVGEAFF.